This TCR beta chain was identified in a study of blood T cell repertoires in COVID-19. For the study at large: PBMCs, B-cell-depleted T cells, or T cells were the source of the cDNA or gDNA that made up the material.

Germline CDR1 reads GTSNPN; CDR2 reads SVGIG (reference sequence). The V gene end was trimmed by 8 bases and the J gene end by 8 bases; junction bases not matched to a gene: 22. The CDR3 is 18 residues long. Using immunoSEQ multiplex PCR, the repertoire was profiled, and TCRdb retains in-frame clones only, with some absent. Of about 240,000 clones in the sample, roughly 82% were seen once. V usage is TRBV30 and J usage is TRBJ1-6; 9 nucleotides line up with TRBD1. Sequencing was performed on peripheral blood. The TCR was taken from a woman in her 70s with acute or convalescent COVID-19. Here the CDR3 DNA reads TGTGCCAGTGAAGTGGGACAGGGTAACTCAGTACGGGATTCACCCCTCCACTTT. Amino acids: CASEVGQGNSVRDSPLHF.